This T cell receptor (beta chain) appears in the sequencing data of a study of T cells in Graves' hyperthyroidism and ophthalmopathy. Stability of Graves' hyperthyroidism was defined as absent ophthalmopathy progression within 18 months. Pregnant or lactating patients were excluded, as were those with uncontrolled infection or other autoimmune disease. The CDR3 loop spans 15 amino acids. After removal of 6 bases from V and 8 bases from J, the junction contained 7 bases not matched to a gene. RNA transcripts served as the template for amplifying TCR beta CDR3 regions. The TCR CDR3 first-round RT-PCR relied on the HTBI primer set. TCRdb independently ran MiXCR on the multiplex PCR reads; one entry per CDR3 protein. The sample consists of 800,000 or so distinct CDR3 sequences, roughly 40% of them appearing once.

What was sequenced was blood. The clonotype originates from a young man with Graves' hyperthyroidism. The J gene is TRBJ2-7, the V gene TRBV12-3 or TRBV12-4; TRBD2 matches at 16 bases. This CDR3 is CASSPGTSGRAQQYF. The CDR3 DNA sequence: TGTGCCAGCAGCCCCGGGACTAGCGGGAGGGCACAGCAGTACTTC.